In its sample, the clone carrying this TCR beta chain was seen many times. Antigen specificity is unknown. The ends lost 1 base at V and 2 bases at J; junction bases unmatched: 0. Germline V gene data show CDR1 as SGHRS and CDR2 as YFSETQ. This CDR3 spans 14 amino acids. This specimen comes from a study of T-cell reconstitution after alpha-beta-depleted transplantation in children. Study-wide points: Where alpha-beta T cells came from about two months after transplant was reportedly several hundred expanded graft clones. Surviving recipient T cells and thymic progenitors produced the high day-60 TCRbeta diversity seen in some patients. Newly produced T cells mostly accounted for T-cell counts and diversity one year post-transplant.

A TCRbeta library incorporating unique molecular identifiers was prepared. TCRdb ran MiXCR on the PCR reads and lists one entry per CDR3 protein. Here the sample spans around 300,000 distinct CDR3 sequences, around 7.3% being singletons. This TCR was sampled from a female patient aged 2-15 years who had a stem cell transplant for Fanconi anemia, so the T cells may come from the graft donor. The source material was peripheral blood, sampled 360 days after TCRalphabeta/CD19-depleted stem cell transplant. This chain links TRBV5-1 with TRBJ2-1; 7 bases map to TRBD2. The CDR3 DNA reads TGCGCCAGCAGCTTGCTAGCGGCCTACAATGAGCAGTTCTTC. Its protein is CASSLLAAYNEQFF.